This T cell receptor (beta chain) came from a study of control samples from healthy donors and cancer patients. The CDR3 consists of 13 residues. Trimming removed 4 bases at V and 5 bases at J, with 11 bases between. The germline V gene encodes CDR1 LGHNA and CDR2 YNFKEQ. TCRdb keeps only in-frame clones here, not all; method: immunoSEQ multiplex PCR. The table lists approximately 120,000 clones, about 89% of them singletons, with around 17% in the top ten. This clone was counted once. The material sequenced was blood. The receptor was isolated from a woman in her fifties or sixties in good health. The gene calls are TRBV4-2 and TRBJ2-5; tentatively, D is TRBD2 (5 bases). CDR3 bases: TGTGCCAGCAGCCTCAGGACGGGGGAGACCCAGTACTTC. It translates to CASSLRTGETQYF.